Shown below are 25 T cell receptor beta chains from a single sample sequenced in a study of blood T cell repertoires in COVID-19. Sequencing was performed with immunoSEQ multiplex PCR; in TCRdb, only in-frame clones are kept and a portion is missing. The repertoire holds around 120,000 clones, with 78% as singletons. Sequences were obtained from peripheral blood. These receptors all stem from a man aged 70 or older with acute or convalescent COVID-19.

The chain has TRBV19 and TRBJ2-3; unclear D gene. Trimming removed 2 bases at V and 4 bases at J, with 7 bases between. The germline V gene has CDR1 LNHDA and CDR2 SQIVND (reference sequence). This CDR3 contains 13 residues. The CDR3 protein is CASSIPGADTQYF. The CDR3 region has the DNA TGTGCCAGTAGTATACCGGGTGCAGATACGCAGTATTTT.

J is TRBJ2-2 and V is TRBV5-1; D unclear. V was cut by 0 bases and J by 0 bases, with 9 bases left in between. The germline CDR1 and CDR2 sequences are SGHRS and YFSETQ. The CDR3 is 16 amino acids. The CDR3: CASSLASTSNTGELFF. DNA of the CDR3: TGCGCCAGCAGCTTGGCCTCTACCTCGAACACCGGGGAGCTGTTTTTT.

The chain uses TRBV30 and TRBJ1-2; TRBD1 matches 7 bases. The V gene end was trimmed by 3 bases and the J gene end by 2 bases; junction bases not matched to a gene: 6. This CDR3 has 14 amino acids. Per the germline V gene, CDR1 is GTSNPN and CDR2 is SVGIG (reference sequence). In DNA form, the CDR3 reads TGTGCCTGGAGAGCGAGGGGGCCGAACTATGGCTACACCTTC. Protein product: CAWRARGPNYGYTF.

The chain is built from TRBV7-8 and TRBJ2-2; maybe TRBD1 (6 bases). The CDR3 sequence is 13 residues long. The germline CDR1 and CDR2 sequences are SGHVS and FQNEAQ. Trimming pared 5 bases from V and 6 bases from J, leaving 10 bases between. CDR3 region: CASSDTGPGELFF. In DNA, the CDR3 is TGTGCCAGCAGCGATACAGGGCCCGGGGAGCTGTTTTTT.

This clone was seen a few times. This chain joins TRBV29-1 and TRBJ2-7, with 7 positions matching TRBD2. There are 12 residues in the CDR3. Germline CDR1 is SQVTM and CDR2 is ANQGSEA. Unmatched junction bases numbered 5, after V lost 7 bases and J lost 2 bases. In nucleotides, the CDR3 is TGCAGCGCTGCTGGGGGGGCCTACGAGCAGTACTTC. Translated, it gives CSAAGGAYEQYF.

This clone has a single count. This chain joins TRBV3-1 (or the pseudogene TRBV3-2) and TRBJ1-2; 7 nucleotides match TRBD1. The CDR3 totals 16 residues. V lost 3 bases to trimming and J lost 0 bases; unmatched junction nucleotides: 7. Germline CDR1 LGHDT, CDR2 YNNKEL (reference sequence). The CDR3 region is CASSHQDRWPNYGYTF. CDR3 DNA sequence: TGTGCCAGCAGCCACCAGGACAGGTGGCCTAACTATGGCTACACCTTC.

V gene TRBV5-1 combines with J gene TRBJ1-1; 8 nucleotides agree with TRBD1. The CDR3 is 15 amino acids. The V gene's germline CDR1 is SGHRS and CDR2 YFSETQ. V shed 7 bases and J 0 bases; nucleotides not matched to a gene: 8. CDR3 protein: CASGKQGGVNTEAFF. The DNA for the CDR3 is TGCGCCAGCGGGAAACAGGGGGGTGTGAACACTGAAGCTTTCTTT.

This clone was counted only a few times. The chain couples TRBV7-9 to TRBJ1-6, with D unclear. There are 16 residues in the CDR3. V was shortened by 5 bases and J by 3 bases, with 14 bases between the two germline ends. The V gene's germline CDR1 is SEHNR and CDR2 FQNEAQ (reference sequence). The CDR3 DNA is TGTGCCAGCAGCGACGGGAACTTAATCTATAATTCACCCCTCCACTTT. This gives the protein CASSDGNLIYNSPLHF.

As for this clone: An end of the junction does not agree with germline; a read error may underlie this. CDR3 amino acids: CASSSLDRGVYGYTF. The CDR3 coding sequence is TGTGCCAGTAGTTCCTTAGACAGGGGCGTCTATGGCTACACCTTC. This chain uses TRBV6-2 or TRBV6-3 with TRBJ1-2, with TRBD1 matching over 8 bases. The CDR3 covers 15 residues. Germline lookup yields CDR1 MNHEY and CDR2 SVGEGT.

V and J are TRBV19 and TRBJ1-4; D may be TRBD1 (6 bases). The V gene lost 4 bases and the J gene lost 5 bases, with 14 bases spanning the gap. CDR1 is LNHDA, CDR2 SQIVND, per germline (reference sequence). This CDR3 is built from 15 residues. The chain's CDR3 is CASSRSGQTNEKLFF. The CDR3 region has the DNA TGTGCCAGTAGTAGATCCGGACAGACCAATGAAAAACTGTTTTTT.

The rearrangement uses TRBV7-2 and TRBJ1-5, with a weak D call TRBD1 (6 bases). Germline CDR1 SGHTA, CDR2 FQGNSA. With 2 bases removed from V and 6 bases from J, the gap between germline ends came to 11 bases. The length of the CDR3 is 14 residues. CDR3 bases: TGTGCCAGCAGCTTATTGACAGGTCGTCAGCCCCAGCATTTT. It encodes CASSLLTGRQPQHF.

V usage is TRBV14 and J usage is TRBJ2-5, with a weak D call TRBD2 (5 bases). CDR3 length equals 15 residues. Germline loops: CDR1 SGHDN, CDR2 FVKESK. The V gene lost 4 bases and the J gene lost 9 bases, with 21 bases spanning the gap. The chain's CDR3 is CASSLFPTGIPPQYF. In DNA, the CDR3 is TGTGCCAGCAGCCTCTTTCCGACCGGGATCCCCCCCCAGTACTTC.

The chain joins TRBV3-1 (or the pseudogene TRBV3-2) to TRBJ1-1; 11 bases agree with TRBD1. Germline V gene lookup returns CDR1 LGHDT and CDR2 YNNKEL (reference sequence). The ends lost 3 bases at V and 10 bases at J; junction bases unmatched: 10. The CDR3 extends over 15 amino acids. This CDR3 reads CASSQRGQGEGGAFF. CDR3 bases: TGTGCCAGCAGCCAGAGGGGACAGGGGGAAGGGGGAGCTTTCTTT.

The CDR3, as DNA: TGTGCCAGTTTGGGGACAGGGACGCATGACGAGCAGTACTTC. It encodes CASLGTGTHDEQYF. The V call is TRBV27, the J call TRBJ2-7, with TRBD1 identical over 9 bases. From germline, CDR1 is MNHEY and CDR2 SMNVEV (reference sequence). CDR3 length: 14 amino acids. J gave up 5 bases and V 9 bases, and 11 bases lay outside the gene matches.

This chain joins TRBV29-1 and TRBJ2-1; the match to TRBD1 covers 12 bases. The V and J ends lost 7 bases and 10 bases, in that order; junction bases with no gene match: 14. Germline CDR1 is SQVTM and CDR2 is ANQGSEA. This CDR3 contains 15 residues. The CDR3 bases are TGCAGCGCTTATTCACCGGGACAGGGGGCGGACGAGCAGTTCTTC. Encoded protein: CSAYSPGQGADEQFF.

Ten or more counts support this clone. The chain couples TRBV2 to TRBJ2-7, with 11 positions matching TRBD2. Looked up from germline, CDR1 is SNHLY and CDR2 is FYNNEI. This CDR3 is built from 14 residues. Trimming at V came to 6 bases and at J to 4 bases, leaving 5 bases not matched to a gene. The CDR3 loop reads CASSYSGGAYEQYF. The CDR3 DNA follows: TGTGCCAGCAGCTATAGCGGGGGGGCTTACGAGCAGTACTTC.

A single count supports this clone. V is TRBV6-2 or TRBV6-3 and J is TRBJ1-1; no definite D call. Germline lookup yields CDR1 MNHEY and CDR2 SVGEGT. This CDR3 contains 15 residues. V was pared by 5 bases and J by 1 base, with 14 bases between. The chain's CDR3 is CASSPRRGRNTEAFF. For the CDR3, the DNA is TGTGCCAGCAGTCCCCGTCGAGGCAGGAACACTGAAGCTTTCTTT.

V usage is TRBV9 and J usage is TRBJ2-1; TRBD2 matches at 10 bases. The V gene's germline CDR1 is SGDLS and CDR2 YYNGEE. CDR3 length: 13 residues. The junction had 7 bases not matched to a gene; V was cut back by 3 bases and J by 13 bases. The CDR3, as DNA: TGTGCCAGCAGCGAGGCGGTAGCGGGGGGTCAGTTCTTC. It yields the protein CASSEAVAGGQFF.

DNA for the CDR3: TGTGCCAGCAGCGGGCCATGGGTTTATGGCTACACCTTC. Protein product: CASSGPWVYGYTF. The chain employs TRBV5-5 and TRBJ1-2; D gene ambiguous. Germline-derived CDR1 and CDR2 are SGHKS and YYEKEE (reference sequence). The CDR3 runs 13 residues. V was clipped by 4 bases and J by 5 bases, with 12 bases between them.

This clone was counted between two and nine times. The CDR3 spells CASREAGSGNTIYF. The CDR3 coding sequence is TGCGCCAGCCGGGAAGCCGGCTCTGGAAACACCATATATTTT. The chain carries TRBV10-1 and TRBJ1-3; unclear D gene. Trimming left V 8 bases short and J 0 bases short, with 11 bases between. The CDR3 spans 14 residues. Germline CDR1 reads WNHNN; CDR2 reads SYGVQD (reference sequence).

The table lists this clone with a few counts. The chain is built from TRBV11-2 and TRBJ1-1; 8 bases align to TRBD1. Germline CDR1 is SGHAT and CDR2 is FQNNGV. With 4 bases clipped from V and 6 bases from J, the junction kept 13 bases outside the gene matches. The CDR3 spans 16 residues. CDR3 loop: CASSSINRGSHAEAFF. CDR3 coding DNA: TGTGCCAGCAGCTCAATTAACAGGGGGTCACACGCTGAAGCTTTCTTT.

The chain carries TRBV11-3 and TRBJ1-4; 8 bases match TRBD1. J was trimmed by 3 bases and V by 3 bases; bases with no gene match: 0. Germline V CDR1 and CDR2: SGHNT, YENEEA. CDR3 length: 14 residues. CDR3: CASSLGQANEKLFF. The CDR3, as DNA: TGTGCCAGCAGCTTGGGACAGGCTAATGAAAAACTGTTTTTT.

This clone showed up just once. The chain couples TRBV4-2 to TRBJ2-5, with TRBD1 matching over 7 bases. In germline, CDR1 is LGHNA, CDR2 YNFKEQ. The CDR3 has 14 residues. Trimming cost V 3 bases and J 5 bases; bases outside gene matches: 6. The CDR3 is CASSQGQSQETQYF. The CDR3 nucleotides are TGTGCCAGCAGCCAGGGACAGTCCCAGGAGACCCAGTACTTC.

In the case of this clone: Other DNA variants within this sample encode the same CDR3. The rearrangement uses TRBV5-1 and TRBJ1-4, with a possible D match to TRBD1 (5 bases). The V end lost 0 bases, the J end lost 4 bases, and 7 bases lay between the germline ends. This CDR3 contains 14 residues. CDR1 is SGHRS, CDR2 YFSETQ, per germline. The CDR3 DNA reads as TGCGCCAGCAGCTTGGGACAGTTTAATGAAAAACTGTTTTTT. Translating it yields CASSLGQFNEKLFF. The full variable domain, in which reference TRBV5-1 and TRBJ1-4 provide the parts outside the CDR3, is KAGVTQTPRYLIKTRGQQVTLSCSPISGHRSVSWYQQTPGQGLQFLFEYFSETQRNKGNFPGRFSGRQFSNSRSEMNVSTLELGDSALYLCASSLGQFNEKLFFGSGTQLSVL.

The rearrangement uses TRBV5-1 and TRBJ1-1; 7 bases line up with TRBD1. V was pared by 4 bases and J by 1 base, with 7 bases of the junction left unmatched. The CDR3 spans 15 residues. Germline loops: CDR1 SGHRS, CDR2 YFSETQ. DNA for the CDR3: TGCGCCAGCAGCCGCGAGGCAGGGGGGAACACTGAAGCTTTCTTT. Translated: CASSREAGGNTEAFF.